Listed here are 21 T cell receptor beta chains from one sample, sequenced in a study of blood T cell repertoires in COVID-19. Sequencing used immunoSEQ multiplex PCR; TCRdb keeps in-frame clones, though not all of them. The data contain about 43,000 clones, about four fifths of them singletons. Sequencing was carried out using peripheral blood. Receptor source: a woman in her sixties or seventies with acute or convalescent COVID-19.

V gene TRBV18 combines with J gene TRBJ2-2, with TRBD2 identical over 16 bases. This CDR3 has 18 amino acids. Germline V gene sequence: CDR1 KGHSH, CDR2 LQKENI. Trimming at V came to 3 bases and at J to 6 bases, leaving 7 bases not matched to a gene. The CDR3 DNA reads TGTGCCAGCTCACCGGGACTAGCGGGGGGGCTCGACGCCGGGGAGCTGTTTTTT. It translates to CASSPGLAGGLDAGELFF.

The V call is TRBV24-1, the J call TRBJ2-7; D is undetermined. This CDR3 has 14 residues. Trimming took 2 bases from V and 5 from J, leaving 12 bases between them. Germline CDR1 and CDR2: KGHDR and SFDVKD. The CDR3 coding sequence is TGTGCCACCAGTGATTCCGGGTCAACCGACGAGCAGTACTTC. It encodes CATSDSGSTDEQYF.

The DNA for the CDR3 is TGCGCCAGCAGTGATAGAGATCAGCCCCAGCATTTT. Translated: CASSDRDQPQHF. This sequence joins TRBV10-2 and TRBJ1-5; no clear D gene. The CDR3 extends over 12 amino acids. From germline, CDR1 is WSHSY and CDR2 SAAADI. Trimming pared 3 bases from V and 5 bases from J, leaving 5 bases between.

The rearrangement joins TRBV5-4 to TRBJ1-1, with a possible D match to TRBD1 (5 bases). Trimming took off 1 base at V and 6 bases at J, with 10 bases between the two ends. The CDR3 consists of 13 residues. Looked up from germline, CDR1 is SGHNT and CDR2 is YYREEE (reference sequence). CDR3 protein: CASSLWGDAEAFF. The CDR3 DNA follows: TGTGCCAGCAGCTTGTGGGGGGATGCTGAAGCTTTCTTT.

This rearrangement joins TRBV5-1 to TRBJ2-1; TRBD2 agrees at 9 bases. The V and J ends lost 0 bases and 9 bases, in that order; junction bases with no gene match: 4. The CDR3 spans 14 residues. The germline V gene has CDR1 SGHRS and CDR2 YFSETQ. Here the CDR3 reads CASSLGLAGSEQFF. CDR3 nucleotides: TGCGCCAGCAGCTTGGGGCTAGCGGGGTCTGAGCAGTTCTTC. Filled out from reference TRBV5-1 and TRBJ2-1, the complete variable domain reads KAGVTQTPRYLIKTRGQQVTLSCSPISGHRSVSWYQQTPGQGLQFLFEYFSETQRNKGNFPGRFSGRQFSNSRSEMNVSTLELGDSALYLCASSLGLAGSEQFFGPGTRLTVL.

This clone is deemed medium-sized (0.01 to 0.1%). This sequence joins TRBV14 and TRBJ2-7; 8 bases fit TRBD1. The V and J ends lost 3 bases and 1 base, in that order; junction bases with no gene match: 8. The CDR3 consists of 16 residues. Germline V CDR1 and CDR2: SGHDN, FVKESK. CDR3 residues: CASSHQGGQGSYEQYF. Here the CDR3 DNA reads TGTGCCAGCAGCCACCAAGGCGGACAGGGATCCTACGAGCAGTACTTC.

The gene calls are TRBV11-3 and TRBJ1-2; no firm D call. V lost 5 bases and J lost 2, with 12 bases in between. CDR1 SGHNT and CDR2 YENEEA come from the germline V gene. CDR3 length equals 14 residues. The CDR3 spells CASSPMGGNYGYTF. CDR3 sequence (DNA): TGTGCCAGCAGCCCCATGGGAGGAAACTATGGCTACACCTTC. Using reference TRBV11-3 and TRBJ1-2 for the parts outside the CDR3, the full variable domain is EAGVVQSPRYKIIEKKQPVAFWCNPISGHNTLYWYLQNLGQGPELLIRYENEEAVDDSQLPKDRFSAERLKGVDSTLKIQPAELGDSAVYLCASSPMGGNYGYTFGSGTRLTVV.

This clone was counted once. The V gene is TRBV29-1, the J gene TRBJ1-2; a weak D match, TRBD1 (6 bases). Germline lookup yields CDR1 SQVTM and CDR2 ANQGSEA. Trimming stripped 0 bases from V and 12 bases from J, with 11 bases between. CDR3 length: 11 residues. The CDR3: CSVEDRGRDTF. For the CDR3, the DNA is TGCAGCGTTGAAGACAGGGGCCGGGACACCTTC.

Only a few counts were recorded for this clone. The CDR3 nucleotides read TGTGCCTGGAGTCTTACAGGGGGATCCCCCTCACCCCTCCACTTT. Encoded protein: CAWSLTGGSPSPLHF. The V call is TRBV30, the J call TRBJ1-6; 8 nucleotides match TRBD1. Germline loops: CDR1 GTSNPN, CDR2 SVGIG (reference sequence). V dropped 2 bases and J dropped 10; count of bases not matched to a gene: 10. This CDR3 is built from 15 residues.

This clone was picked up a small number of times. J is TRBJ2-3 and V is TRBV6-6, with 7 bases aligning to TRBD1. The ends lost 7 bases at V and 4 bases at J; junction bases unmatched: 5. Germline values: CDR1 MNHNY, CDR2 SVGAGI (reference sequence). CDR3 size: 13 residues. CDR3 amino acids: CASIDQGADTQYF. DNA for the CDR3: TGTGCCAGCATCGATCAGGGGGCAGATACGCAGTATTTT.

J is TRBJ1-2 and V is TRBV4-1, with 7 positions matching TRBD1. J gave up 8 bases and V 0 bases, and 9 bases lay outside the gene matches. The germline gives CDR1 MGHRA, CDR2 YSYEKL. The CDR3 length is 15 residues. CDR3 in DNA: TGCGCCAGCAGCCAAGATCCCTTACAGGGGCACGGCTACACCTTC. Translating it yields CASSQDPLQGHGYTF.

This sequence joins TRBV9 and TRBJ2-7, with 11 bases matching TRBD2. Trimming took 3 bases from V and 4 from J; bases not matched to a gene: 6. The CDR3 consists of 15 residues. Germline V lookup: CDR1 SGDLS, CDR2 YYNGEE. DNA for the CDR3: TGTGCCAGCAGCGCGGAGACTAGCGGGACGTACGAGCAGTACTTC. Encoded protein: CASSAETSGTYEQYF. Full variable domain (remainder filled in from reference TRBV9 and TRBJ2-7): DSGVTQTPKHLITATGQRVTLRCSPRSGDLSVYWYQQSLDQGLQFLIQYYNGEERAKGNILERFSAQQFPDLHSELNLSSLELGDSALYFCASSAETSGTYEQYFGPGTRLTVT.

This clone was observed a handful of times. CDR3 nucleotides: TGTGCCAGCAGCCAGACAAGCGGCGGCTACACCTTC. It specifies CASSQTSGGYTF. The chain carries TRBV6-2 or TRBV6-3 and TRBJ1-2; D uncertain. The CDR3 runs 12 residues. Trimming stripped 6 bases from V and 8 bases from J, with 13 bases between. Per the germline V gene, CDR1 is MNHEY and CDR2 is SVGEGT.

In its sample, this clone was seen once. The chain links TRBV7-6 to TRBJ2-2, with 11 bases aligning to TRBD1. V was pared by 1 base and J by 5 bases, with 0 bases of the junction left unmatched. This CDR3 region has 15 residues. Germline CDR1 SGHVS, CDR2 FNYEAQ. CDR3 sequence (DNA): TGTGCCAGCAGCTTAGGGGACAGGGGGACCGGGGAGCTGTTTTTT. Its translation is CASSLGDRGTGELFF.

V usage is TRBV9 and J usage is TRBJ1-1; weak D call: TRBD1 (6 bases). CDR1 and CDR2 (germline): SGDLS, YYNGEE. The CDR3 extends over 13 amino acids. The germline V and J ends were trimmed by 3 bases and 4 bases, with 10 bases remaining between them. CDR3: CASSAGGRTEAFF. CDR3 DNA: TGTGCCAGCAGCGCCGGGGGGCGCACTGAAGCTTTCTTT.

This chain uses TRBV21-1 with TRBJ1-2. TRBV21-1 is reported as a pseudogene. This CDR3 region has 17 residues. CDR3 nucleotide sequence: TGTGCCAGCAGCAAAACAACAGTCACCGGAGGAGACTATGGCTACACCTTC. Translated: CASSKTTVTGGDYGYTF.

This rearrangement joins TRBV6-5 to TRBJ2-5, with 7 bases fitting TRBD1. Germline V lookup: CDR1 MNHEY, CDR2 SVGAGI. The CDR3 has 15 amino acids. The J segment lost 3 bases and the V segment lost 4 bases, leaving 8 bases of the junction unmatched. DNA of the CDR3: TGTGCCAGCAGTTTCTGGGACAGTTTGGAAGAGACCCAGTACTTC. Translation gives CASSFWDSLEETQYF.

V is TRBV5-4 and J is TRBJ2-2, with 14 bases fitting TRBD2. The trim removed 4 bases at V and 4 bases at J, leaving 3 bases unmatched. This CDR3 spans 16 amino acids. Germline V CDR1 and CDR2: SGHNT, YYREEE (reference sequence). CDR3 sequence reads: CASSEGLAGATGELFF. The DNA for the CDR3 is TGTGCCAGCAGCGAGGGACTAGCGGGGGCCACCGGGGAGCTGTTTTTT.

The gene calls are TRBV6-1 and TRBJ2-3, with D perhaps TRBD1 (5 bases). CDR1 is MNHNS and CDR2 is SASEGT in the germline V gene. The CDR3 length is 16 residues. V was cut by 2 bases and J by 2 bases, with 14 bases left in between. CDR3 in DNA: TGTGCCAGCAGTGAATTCGTAAGGGGCGCCACAGATACGCAGTATTTT. This encodes CASSEFVRGATDTQYF.

The rearrangement links TRBV12-5 to TRBJ2-1; a possible D gene is TRBD1 (6 bases). Germline CDR1 and CDR2: LGHNT and FRNRAP. Trimming took off 5 bases at V and 5 bases at J, with 16 bases between the two ends. There are 15 residues in the CDR3. This CDR3 reads CASGPSQGFNNEQFF. The CDR3 coding sequence is TGTGCTAGTGGTCCTTCCCAGGGGTTTAACAATGAGCAGTTCTTC.

This clone was seen just once. This chain connects TRBV7-3 to TRBJ2-3; tentatively, D is TRBD2 (6 bases). Trimming pared 4 bases from V and 5 bases from J, leaving 10 bases between. The CDR3 has 13 amino acids. Germline V gene data show CDR1 as SGHTA and CDR2 as FQGTGA. CDR3 region: CASSSYSGDTQYF. The CDR3 region has the DNA TGTGCCAGCAGCTCTTATAGCGGAGATACGCAGTATTTT.